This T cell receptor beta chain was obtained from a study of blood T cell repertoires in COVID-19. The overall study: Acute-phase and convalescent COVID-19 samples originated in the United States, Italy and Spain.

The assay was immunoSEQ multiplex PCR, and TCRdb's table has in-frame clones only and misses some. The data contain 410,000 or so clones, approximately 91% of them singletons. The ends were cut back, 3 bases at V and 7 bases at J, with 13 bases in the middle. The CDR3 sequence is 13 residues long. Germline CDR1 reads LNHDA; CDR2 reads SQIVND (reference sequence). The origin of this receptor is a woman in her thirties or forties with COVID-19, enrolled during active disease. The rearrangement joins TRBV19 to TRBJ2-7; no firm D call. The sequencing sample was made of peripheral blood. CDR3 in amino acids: CASSIKVEREQYF. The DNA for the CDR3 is TGTGCCAGTAGTATCAAGGTGGAGAGGGAGCAGTACTTC.